This record looks at one T cell receptor (beta chain) sequence and its context. Its antigen is undetermined. A multiplex PCR was run with 60 Vbeta primers and 13 Jbeta primers. TCRdb keeps only in-frame clones here, not all; method: immunoSEQ multiplex PCR. The sample has about 59,000 clones; about 89% are singletons. These data are taken from a study of cytomegalovirus exposure and HLA in healthy donors. Study results and limitations: The study put 150 or so TCR beta chains on its list as cytomegalovirus-associated. Accounts indicate the classifier identified cytomegalovirus status with strong specificity and sensitivity. Later work associated more than 15,000 TCR beta sequences with HLA alleles at 0.05 false discovery rate.

The sequence was obtained from a man aged 25-45 years in good health and CMV-seropositive. Sequenced material: PBMCs.

The CDR3 nucleotides are TGTGCCATCTTGGGGACAGGGGGCACCGGGGAGCTGTTTTTT. Protein: CAILGTGGTGELFF. This rearrangement joins TRBV10-3 to TRBJ2-2, with 11 bases that match TRBD1. Trimming removed 8 bases from V and 4 bases from J; junction bases left unmatched: 3. The germline V gene encodes CDR1 ENHRY and CDR2 SYGVKD. This CDR3 comprises 14 residues.